The 6 T cell receptor beta chains below come from one sample, sequenced in a study of shared clonotypes between healthy human individuals. The assay was immunoSEQ multiplex PCR, and TCRdb's table has in-frame clones only and misses some. Of about 1.5 million clones listed, 96% are singletons. Sequences were obtained from naive CD4+ T cells sorted from blood. Sample subset: CD45RA+ positively selected. Source of these receptors: a man in his thirties or forties in good health.

This clone was observed once. One end of the junction varies from germline; a read error may be responsible. The chain recombines TRBV6-5 with TRBJ2-1; D is possibly TRBD1 (6 bases). The germline V gene has CDR1 MNHEY and CDR2 SVGAGI. This CDR3 region has 13 residues. The CDR3 here is CATHRFRTAERFF. The CDR3 DNA follows: TGTGCCACCCACAGATTCCGGACAGCCGAGCGGTTCTTC.

The V call is TRBV6-6, the J call TRBJ2-7; TRBD2 might be the D (5 bases). The ends were cut back, 6 bases at V and 3 bases at J, with 15 bases in the middle. This CDR3 is 14 amino acids long. CDR1 MNHNY and CDR2 SVGAGI come from the germline V gene (reference sequence). CDR3 sequence (DNA): TGTGCCAGCAGGAACGGGGTTTTCCTCTACGAGCAGTACTTC. Translated: CASRNGVFLYEQYF.

This chain links TRBV21-1 with TRBJ2-2; TRBD2 is the table's D call, not checked against the DNA. TRBV21-1 is tagged as a pseudogene. The CDR3 runs 17 residues. CDR3 nucleotides: TGTGCCAGCAGCAAAGTCCAAAGCGGGAGGAACACCGGGGAGCTGTTTTTT. It encodes CASSKVQSGRNTGELFF.

This chain links TRBV13 with TRBJ1-3; possible D gene TRBD1, 5 bases. Germline-derived CDR1 and CDR2 are PRHDT and FYEKMQ (reference sequence). This CDR3 is built from 15 residues. Trimming took 5 bases from V and 4 from J, leaving 15 bases between them. The CDR3 sequence: CASSPHRIPGNTIYF. The DNA for the CDR3 is TGTGCCAGCAGCCCACACAGGATCCCAGGAAACACCATATATTTT.

This clone came up once. The chain uses TRBV5-3 and TRBJ2-1; D call uncertain. TRBV5-3 is an ORF, with its function uncertain. This CDR3 region has 17 residues. V was shortened by 0 bases and J by 0 bases, with 13 bases between the two germline ends. CDR3 coding DNA: TGTGCCAGAAGCTTGGGGCGGAAGTTGAGCTCCTACAATGAGCAGTTCTTC. This encodes CARSLGRKLSSYNEQFF.

V is TRBV7-3 and J is TRBJ2-3; D gene unclear. Germline V gives CDR1 SGHTA, CDR2 FQGTGA. This CDR3 has 11 amino acids. V was clipped by 5 bases and J by 2 bases, with 2 bases between them. As DNA, the CDR3 is TGTGCCAGCAGCACCACAGATACGCAGTATTTT. Protein: CASSTTDTQYF. Supplemented by reference TRBV7-3 and TRBJ2-3, the full variable domain reads GAGVSQTPSNKVTEKGKYVELRCDPISGHTALYWYRQSLGQGPEFLIYFQGTGAADDSGLPNDRFFAVRPEGSVSTLKIQRTERGDSAVYLCASSTTDTQYFGPGTRLTVL.